These 25 T cell receptor beta chains came from one sample sequenced in a study of low-dose radiotherapy and immunotherapy resistance in tumors. First-strand cDNA used TRAV- and TRBV-specific primers, covering alpha and beta chains. PCR amplification of the TCRs was performed with Phusion for 20 to 25 PCR cycles, and it relied on a constant-region primer together with a V-primer adapter. TCRdb fed the reads into MiXCR, producing one record per CDR3 protein. Among under 90,000 distinct CDR3 sequences listed, about 18% were seen once. Time point indicated: before trial treatment. The sequencing here drew on PBMCs, taken before treatment. The receptors derive from a male donor with prostate cancer.

This clonotype has ten or more counts. V gene TRBV7-9 combines with J gene TRBJ2-5; 8 bases line up with TRBD2. The J segment lost 2 bases and the V segment lost 5 bases, leaving 7 bases of the junction unmatched. Looked up from germline, CDR1 is SEHNR and CDR2 is FQNEAQ (reference sequence). This CDR3 contains 15 residues. The CDR3 DNA follows: TGTGCCAGCAGCCGTACAGCGGGGGTGCAAGAGACCCAGTACTTC. Protein product: CASSRTAGVQETQYF.

This clonotype was observed many times. V is TRBV29-1 and J is TRBJ2-7, with TRBD2 matching over 10 bases. Looked up from germline, CDR1 is SQVTM and CDR2 is ANQGSEA. V gave up 3 bases and J gave up 2 bases; unmatched junction bases: 1. This CDR3 has 13 residues. The CDR3 region is CSVDSGGTYEQYF. CDR3 nucleotide sequence: TGCAGCGTTGATAGCGGGGGGACCTACGAGCAGTACTTC.

This clonotype was counted many times. The chain's CDR3 is CSAGDGIYGYTF. CDR3 in DNA: TGCAGTGCCGGGGACGGCATCTATGGCTACACCTTC. The V and J genes are TRBV20-1 and TRBJ1-2, with D perhaps matching TRBD1 (5 bases). Trimming shortened V by 6 bases and J by 4 bases, and 12 bases separated the two germline ends. The CDR3 covers 12 residues. Germline V lookup: CDR1 DFQATT, CDR2 SNEGSKA (reference sequence).

The V gene is TRBV10-3, the J gene TRBJ2-7; D gene uncertain. This CDR3 comprises 14 residues. CDR1 and CDR2 (germline): ENHRY, SYGVKD. Trimming stripped 6 bases from V and 5 bases from J, with 17 bases between. CDR3 residues: CAISPSGGRDEQYF. CDR3 nucleotide sequence: TGTGCCATCAGCCCCTCGGGTGGACGGGACGAGCAGTACTTC.

This clonotype was detected ten times or more. CDR3 sequence reads: CASSLESLYEQYF. CDR3 coding DNA: TGCGCCAGCAGCTTGGAGTCCCTCTACGAGCAGTACTTC. The chain joins TRBV5-1 to TRBJ2-7; D gene unclear. V lost 0 bases, J lost 3 bases, and 7 bases lay in between. Germline V gene data show CDR1 as SGHRS and CDR2 as YFSETQ. This CDR3 spans 13 amino acids. Full variable domain (outside the CDR3, taken from reference TRBV5-1 and TRBJ2-7): KAGVTQTPRYLIKTRGQQVTLSCSPISGHRSVSWYQQTPGQGLQFLFEYFSETQRNKGNFPGRFSGRQFSNSRSEMNVSTLELGDSALYLCASSLESLYEQYFGPGTRLTVT.

This clonotype showed up many times. The chain links TRBV7-2 to TRBJ2-1, with 8 bases aligning to TRBD2. V lost 5 bases to trimming and J lost 9 bases; unmatched junction nucleotides: 12. CDR3 length: 15 amino acids. Germline V gene lookup returns CDR1 SGHTA and CDR2 FQGNSA. In nucleotides, the CDR3 is TGTGCCAGCAGCGTCCTAACGGGGGGGCCCGGTGAGCAGTTCTTC. Residues: CASSVLTGGPGEQFF.

Points on this clonotype: A far more abundant clone sits one base away, making this likely a read error. This chain uses TRBV6-1 with TRBJ1-2, with TRBD1 as a possible D gene (5 bases). This CDR3 spans 12 amino acids. V was shortened by 10 bases and J by 8 bases, with 17 bases between the two germline ends. The germline V gene encodes CDR1 MNHNS and CDR2 SASEGT. The CDR3 DNA follows: TGTGCCACCTGGGGCCCCTCCGACGGCTACACCTTC. Its translation is CATWGPSDGYTF.

The rearrangement uses TRBV20-1 and TRBJ1-5, with a tentative D call TRBD1 (6 bases). The germline gives CDR1 DFQATT, CDR2 SNEGSKA (reference sequence). CDR3 size: 14 residues. Trimming took off 4 bases at V and 4 bases at J, with 14 bases between the two ends. CDR3 sequence (DNA): TGCAGTGCTAAAGGGCGGACAGATAATCAGCCCCAGCATTTT. It yields the protein CSAKGRTDNQPQHF.

This clonotype appeared many times. V and J are TRBV11-2 and TRBJ2-4, with D perhaps TRBD1 (6 bases). This CDR3 spans 15 amino acids. CDR1 is SGHAT, CDR2 FQNNGV, per germline. Deletions cut 8 bases from V and 5 bases from J, with 19 bases between. The CDR3 DNA sequence: TGTGCCAGCGAGTCAGGGGCTAGATACGAAAACATTCAGTACTTC. Translating gives CASESGARYENIQYF.

This chain uses TRBV2 with TRBJ2-1; TRBD1 aligns across 9 bases. V trimming: 6 bases; J trimming: 7 bases; junction bases outside the gene matches: 1. The germline CDR1 and CDR2 sequences are SNHLY and FYNNEI. This CDR3 is 12 amino acids long. The CDR3 spells CASRQGANEQFF. The CDR3 nucleotides read TGTGCCAGCAGACAGGGGGCTAATGAGCAGTTCTTC.

This clonotype was seen repeatedly, ten times or more. The J gene is TRBJ2-6, the V gene TRBV20-1; no reliable D call. CDR3 length equals 15 residues. With 4 bases removed from V and 4 bases from J, the gap between germline ends came to 14 bases. Germline V gene sequence: CDR1 DFQATT, CDR2 SNEGSKA (reference sequence). Written as DNA, the CDR3 is TGCAGTGCTAAGAGTGGGGTAGCCGGGGCCAACGTCCTGACTTTC. Translation: CSAKSGVAGANVLTF.

This clonotype was observed at least ten times. The chain couples TRBV5-4 to TRBJ2-3; weak D call: TRBD2 (6 bases). Deletions cut 5 bases from V and 6 bases from J, with 13 bases between. Germline-derived CDR1 and CDR2 are SGHNT and YYREEE (reference sequence). This CDR3 spans 13 amino acids. CDR3 bases: TGTGCCAGCAGAGGACCCGGAGGGGATACGCAGTATTTT. Translating gives CASRGPGGDTQYF.

This clonotype was counted many times. The CDR3 nucleotides are TGTGCCAGCAGCCAGGGCCGGGGACCGGGTACGCAGTATTTT. Encoded protein: CASSQGRGPGTQYF. The chain joins TRBV14 to TRBJ2-3; TRBD1 or TRBD2 may be the D gene (5 bases each). There are 14 residues in the CDR3. The V gene lost 3 bases and the J gene lost 8 bases, with 15 bases spanning the gap. Looked up from germline, CDR1 is SGHDN and CDR2 is FVKESK.

This clonotype was recorded at least ten times. The chain couples TRBV6-1 to TRBJ2-5; TRBD2 aligns across 9 bases. CDR1 and CDR2 from the germline V gene are MNHNS and SASEGT. This CDR3 region has 16 residues. After removal of 6 bases from V and 2 bases from J, the junction contained 10 bases not matched to a gene. CDR3 DNA: TGTGCCAGCAGAATCCATAGCGGGGGAGGTCAAGAGACCCAGTACTTC. Its translation is CASRIHSGGGQETQYF.

Ten or more counts support this clonotype. The rearrangement joins TRBV6-1 to TRBJ2-1, with D perhaps matching TRBD2 (7 bases). This CDR3 comprises 15 residues. Germline V gene sequence: CDR1 MNHNS, CDR2 SASEGT. Trimming took off 6 bases at V and 10 bases at J, with 22 bases between the two ends. Here the CDR3 reads CASRPGEGGSGEQFF. For the CDR3, the DNA is TGTGCCAGCAGGCCGGGGGAGGGGGGGTCGGGAGAGCAGTTCTTC.

This clonotype was seen many times. The chain combines TRBV20-1 with TRBJ2-5; 7 bases match TRBD2. Germline CDR1 reads DFQATT; CDR2 reads SNEGSKA (reference sequence). With V trimmed by 4 bases and J by 7 bases, 9 bases remained unmatched. This CDR3 spans 13 amino acids. The CDR3 nucleotides are TGCAGTGCTACGGATCGTGGGGGGGTGACCCAGTACTTC. This gives the protein CSATDRGGVTQYF.

Of note for this clonotype: It may be a read error: a sequence one base away is much more abundant. The chain recombines TRBV7-2 with TRBJ2-3; TRBD1 matches 10 bases. Germline loops: CDR1 SGHTA, CDR2 FQGNSA. The ends lost 5 bases at V and 2 bases at J; junction bases unmatched: 10. The CDR3 is 17 residues long. DNA of the CDR3: TGTGCCAGCAGCACCCAGACAGGGGGCAGGAACACAGATACGCAGTATTTT. Its translation is CASSTQTGGRNTDTQYF.

By sample share, this clonotype is medium-sized. The V gene is TRBV24-1, the J gene TRBJ2-1, with 7 bases matching TRBD1. Germline loops: CDR1 KGHDR, CDR2 SFDVKD. V gave up 10 bases and J gave up 3 bases; unmatched junction bases: 5. The CDR3 extends over 13 amino acids. The CDR3: CATGGQDYNEQFF. CDR3 nucleotide sequence: TGTGCCACGGGCGGACAGGACTACAATGAGCAGTTCTTC.

There are many counts of this clonotype. J is TRBJ2-5 and V is TRBV12-5; 7 bases fit TRBD1. The CDR3 has 16 amino acids. After removal of 4 bases from V and 5 bases from J, the junction contained 13 bases not matched to a gene. Germline CDR1 reads LGHNT; CDR2 reads FRNRAP. CDR3 sequence: CASGSGARGPGETQYF. The CDR3 DNA follows: TGTGCTAGTGGTTCCGGTGCTAGGGGGCCCGGCGAGACCCAGTACTTC.

This clonotype was seen at least ten times. The chain is built from TRBV7-2 and TRBJ2-1; D remains unclear. The CDR3 has 16 amino acids. Germline V gives CDR1 SGHTA, CDR2 FQGNSA. V was shortened by 5 bases and J by 5 bases, with 19 bases between the two germline ends. Here the CDR3 DNA reads TGTGCCAGCAGCCCTCGGCTCCTGTTCAGTAACAATGAGCAGTTCTTC. It translates to CASSPRLLFSNNEQFF.

This clonotype was counted ten times or more. This sequence joins TRBV14 and TRBJ2-3; the match to TRBD2 covers 8 bases. V was clipped by 0 bases and J by 3 bases; unmatched bases: 8. Germline V gene sequence: CDR1 SGHDN, CDR2 FVKESK. The CDR3 extends over 17 amino acids. The CDR3 DNA reads TGTGCCAGCAGCCAAGATCTTTTACTAGCGGTTACAGATACGCAGTATTTT. Its protein is CASSQDLLLAVTDTQYF.

Concerning this clonotype itself: This may come from a read error, since a much larger clone is one base off. This chain connects TRBV12-3 or TRBV12-4 to TRBJ2-7, with 8 bases aligning to TRBD2. The CDR3 has 11 residues. CDR3 nucleotides: TGTACCAGCGGGGGAACCTACGAGCAGTACTTC. This encodes CTSGGTYEQYF.

This clonotype was counted at least ten times. V gene TRBV7-9 combines with J gene TRBJ1-1; D is undetermined. CDR1 is SEHNR, CDR2 FQNEAQ, per germline (reference sequence). Trimming cost V 3 bases and J 8 bases, with 10 bases left between them. The CDR3 contains 12 residues. In DNA form, the CDR3 reads TGTGCCAGCAGCTTTTTAGGGATGGAAGCTTTCTTT. Its translation: CASSFLGMEAFF.

This clonotype was seen a few times. This chain connects TRBV30 to TRBJ2-1; TRBD2 aligns across 7 bases. Germline assignment: CDR1 GTSNPN and CDR2 SVGIG (reference sequence). The V and J ends lost 3 bases and 0 bases, in that order; junction bases with no gene match: 8. The CDR3 contains 16 residues. CDR3 protein: CAWSRGVLTSYNEQFF. The DNA of the CDR3 is TGTGCCTGGAGCCGGGGGGTCTTAACCTCCTACAATGAGCAGTTCTTC.

This clonotype was detected ten times or more. This chain joins TRBV18 and TRBJ1-3, with D unclear. This CDR3 is 15 amino acids long. V dropped 0 bases and J dropped 7 bases, with 13 bases sitting between them. The germline CDR1 and CDR2 sequences are KGHSH and LQKENI. CDR3 loop: CASSPPSQAANTIYF. CDR3 coding DNA: TGTGCCAGCTCACCACCCTCGCAGGCGGCGAACACCATATATTTT.